This TCR beta chain was captured by sequencing in a study of multiple sclerosis patients with progressive multifocal leukoencephalopathy. Study summary: Controls were natalizumab-treated multiple sclerosis patients who did not develop PML, sampled longitudinally.

Study observations and caveats: Lower normalized Shannon entropy suggested reduced TRB diversity in most PML patients.

This clone was seen just once. Its specificity is not known. Stated time point: before natalizumab initiation. The CDR3 totals 15 residues. Germline CDR1 reads LNHDA; CDR2 reads SQIVND (reference sequence). Trimming removed 8 bases from V and 1 base from J; junction bases left unmatched: 7. Sequencing was at survey level. Each PCR contained spiked synthetic TR CDR3 controls spanning every V-J pairing. Here immunoSEQ multiplex PCR was the method, and the copy in TCRdb shows in-frame clones only, minus some. The data show fewer than 40,000 clones, approximately 90% seen once. The TCR was taken from a human donor with multiple sclerosis. V is TRBV19 and J is TRBJ2-7; 11 bases are a match to TRBD2. Sequencing was performed on PBMCs. The CDR3 protein is CASGTTSGASYEQYF. As DNA, the CDR3 is TGTGCCAGTGGGACGACTAGCGGGGCTTCCTACGAGCAGTACTTC.